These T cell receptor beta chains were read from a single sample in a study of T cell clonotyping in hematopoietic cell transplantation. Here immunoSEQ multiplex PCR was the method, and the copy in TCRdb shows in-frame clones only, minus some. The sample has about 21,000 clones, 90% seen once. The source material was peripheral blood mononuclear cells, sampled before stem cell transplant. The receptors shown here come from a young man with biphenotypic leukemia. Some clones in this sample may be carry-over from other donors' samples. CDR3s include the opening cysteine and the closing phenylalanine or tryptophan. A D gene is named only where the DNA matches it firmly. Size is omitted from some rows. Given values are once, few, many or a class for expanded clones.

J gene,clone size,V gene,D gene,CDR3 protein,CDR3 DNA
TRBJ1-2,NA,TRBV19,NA,CASSIPTSDGYTF,TGTGCCAGTAGTATCCCTACCTCTGATGGCTACACCTTC
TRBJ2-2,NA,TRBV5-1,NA,CASSLTGGGSGTGELFF,TGCGCCAGCAGCTTGACAGGTGGCGGGTCGGGCACCGGGGAGCTGTTTTTT
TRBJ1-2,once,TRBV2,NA,CASNGGLEGYTF,TGTGCCAGCAATGGGGGGCTGGAAGGCTACACCTTC
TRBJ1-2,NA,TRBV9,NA,CASSVDGAGYTF,TGTGCCAGCAGCGTAGACGGGGCGGGCTACACCTTC
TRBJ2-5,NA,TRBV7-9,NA,CASSLLEETQYF,TGTGCCAGCAGCTTATTAGAAGAGACCCAGTACTTC
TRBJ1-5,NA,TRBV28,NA,CATKGGNQPQHF,TGTGCCACCAAGGGGGGAAATCAGCCCCAGCATTTT
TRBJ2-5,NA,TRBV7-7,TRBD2,CASSGVIGETQYF,TGTGCTAGCAGCGGGGTAATTGGAGAGACCCAGTACTTC
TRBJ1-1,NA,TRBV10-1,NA,CASSETSNTEAFF,TGCGCCAGCAGTGAGACTTCTAACACTGAAGCTTTCTTT
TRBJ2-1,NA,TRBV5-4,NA,CASSLGRENEQFF,TGTGCCAGCAGCTTAGGCAGGGAGAATGAGCAGTTCTTC
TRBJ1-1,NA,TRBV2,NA,CASRFGKALRAFF,TGTGCCAGCAGGTTTGGGAAAGCCCTCAGAGCTTTCTTT
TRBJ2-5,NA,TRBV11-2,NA,CASSSRDPGQTQYF,TGTGCCAGCAGCTCCCGGGACCCCGGGCAGACCCAGTACTTC
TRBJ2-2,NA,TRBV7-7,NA,CASSLDVQANTGELFF,TGTGCCAGCAGCTTAGATGTGCAAGCGAACACCGGGGAGCTGTTTTTT
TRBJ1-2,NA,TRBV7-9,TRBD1,CASSLADRGAYGYTF,TGTGCCAGCAGCCTAGCGGACAGGGGGGCCTATGGCTACACCTTC
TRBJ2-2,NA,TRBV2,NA,CASSPVPPWTTNTGELFF,TGTGCCAGCAGTCCAGTACCCCCATGGACTACCAACACCGGGGAGCTGTTTTTT
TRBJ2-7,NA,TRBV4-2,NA,CASSQDIGSSYEQYF,TGTGCCAGCAGCCAAGATATCGGGAGCTCCTACGAGCAGTACTTC
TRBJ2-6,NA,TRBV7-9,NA,CASSLARGGAGDVLTF,TGTGCCAGCAGCTTAGCCAGGGGGGGGGCAGGCGACGTCCTGACTTTC
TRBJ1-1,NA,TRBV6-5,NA,CASSRSSLGGTEAFF,TGTGCCAGCAGTCGCAGCTCTCTCGGGGGGACTGAAGCTTTCTTT
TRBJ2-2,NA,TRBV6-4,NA,CASSDSLERGELFF,TGTGCCAGCAGTGACTCGTTGGAACGGGGGGAGCTGTTTTTT
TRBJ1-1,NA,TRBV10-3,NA,CAISEADGEAFF,TGTGCCATCAGTGAGGCGGACGGTGAAGCTTTCTTT
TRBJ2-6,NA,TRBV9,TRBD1,CASSADRAGANVLTF,TGTGCCAGCAGCGCGGACAGGGCTGGGGCCAACGTCCTGACTTTC
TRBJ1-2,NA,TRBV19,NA,CASSIDYEGYTF,TGTGCCAGTAGTATAGATTACGAGGGCTACACCTTC
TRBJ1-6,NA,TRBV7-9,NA,CASRSGQTFSSYNSPLHF,TGTGCCAGCAGGTCTGGACAGACCTTCAGCTCCTATAATTCACCCCTCCACTTT
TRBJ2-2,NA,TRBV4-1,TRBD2,CASSQEFGASGRVYTGELFF,TGCGCCAGCAGCCAAGAATTCGGGGCTAGCGGGAGGGTATACACCGGGGAGCTGTTTTTT
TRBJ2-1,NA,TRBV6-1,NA,CASSVGSPTYNEQFF,TGTGCCAGCAGTGTGGGCAGCCCCACCTACAATGAGCAGTTCTTC
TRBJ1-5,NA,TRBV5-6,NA,CASSLAGRYSNQPQHF,TGTGCCAGCAGCTTGGCCGGACGGTATAGCAATCAGCCCCAGCATTTT
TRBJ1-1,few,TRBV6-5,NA,CASCRRRENTEAFF,TGTGCCAGCTGCAGGCGGCGAGAGAACACTGAAGCTTTCTTT
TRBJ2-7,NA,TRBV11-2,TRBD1,CASSPGQLTFSSYEQYF,TGTGCCAGCAGTCCGGGACAGCTTACGTTCTCGTCCTACGAGCAGTACTTC
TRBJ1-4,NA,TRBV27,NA,CASRSWGGAKLFF,TGTGCCAGCAGATCTTGGGGGGGCGCAAAACTGTTTTTT
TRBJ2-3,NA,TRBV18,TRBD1,CASSPQGASTDTQYF,TGTGCCAGCTCACCACAGGGGGCTAGCACAGATACGCAGTATTTT
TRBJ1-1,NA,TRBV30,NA,CAWRKRRVEAFF,TGTGCCTGGAGGAAAAGACGGGTGGAAGCTTTCTTT
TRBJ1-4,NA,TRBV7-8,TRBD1,CASSLERGGAREKLFF,TGTGCCAGCAGCTTAGAAAGAGGGGGCGCGAGAGAAAAACTGTTTTTT
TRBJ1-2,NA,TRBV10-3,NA,CAISGDSGSANYGYTF,TGTGCCATCAGTGGAGATAGTGGTTCGGCTAACTATGGCTACACCTTC
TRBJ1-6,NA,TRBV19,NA,CASSIDLISDSYNSPLHF,TGTGCCAGTAGTATAGATCTGATTTCAGACTCCTATAATTCACCCCTCCACTTT
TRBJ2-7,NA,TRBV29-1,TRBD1,CSVDKGDRGYEQYF,TGCAGCGTTGATAAGGGGGACAGGGGCTACGAGCAGTACTTC
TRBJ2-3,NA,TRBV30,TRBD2,CAWSDRTSGRTDTQYF,TGTGCCTGGAGTGACCGGACTAGCGGGAGGACAGATACGCAGTATTTT
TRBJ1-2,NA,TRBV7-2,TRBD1,CASSASGTGSYGYTF,TGTGCCAGCAGCGCCTCCGGGACAGGGTCCTATGGCTACACCTTC
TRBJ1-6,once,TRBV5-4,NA,CASSLGYNSPLHF,TGTGCCAGCAGCTTGGGATATAATTCACCCCTCCACTTT
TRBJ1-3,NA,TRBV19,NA,CASSMWENTIYF,TGTGCCAGTAGTATGTGGGAAAACACCATATATTTT
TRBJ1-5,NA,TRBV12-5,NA,CASGLVPWPQHF,TGTGCTAGTGGTTTGGTACCCTGGCCCCAGCATTTT
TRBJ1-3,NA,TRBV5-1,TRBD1,CASSFSRQGTGNTIYF,TGCGCCAGCAGCTTTTCCAGACAGGGGACTGGAAACACCATATATTTT
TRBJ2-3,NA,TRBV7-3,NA,CASSLRGTPTDTQYF,TGTGCCAGCAGCTTACGCGGGACCCCCACAGATACGCAGTATTTT
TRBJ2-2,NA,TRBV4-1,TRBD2,CASSQDVWTSGSTGELFF,TGCGCCAGCAGCCAAGACGTCTGGACTAGCGGGAGCACCGGGGAGCTGTTTTTT
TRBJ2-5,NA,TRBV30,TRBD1,CAWGSGQGVGGETQYF,TGTGCCTGGGGTTCCGGACAGGGAGTAGGGGGAGAGACCCAGTACTTC
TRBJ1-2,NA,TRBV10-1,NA,CASSESTTDHIDGYTF,TGCGCCAGCAGTGAGTCCACTACCGACCACATCGATGGCTACACCTTC
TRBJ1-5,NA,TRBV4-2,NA,CASSQDLSLQPQHF,TGTGCCAGCAGCCAAGATCTGAGCCTTCAGCCCCAGCATTTT
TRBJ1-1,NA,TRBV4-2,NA,CASSQAQSPGTEAFF,TGTGCCAGCAGCCAAGCGCAATCCCCTGGCACTGAAGCTTTCTTT
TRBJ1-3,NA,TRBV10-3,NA,CAIRDTGGNTIYF,TGTGCCATCAGGGACACCGGGGGAAACACCATATATTTT
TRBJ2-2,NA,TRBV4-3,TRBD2,CASSQPGLAPGELFF,TGCGCCAGCAGCCAACCGGGACTAGCTCCCGGGGAGCTGTTTTTT
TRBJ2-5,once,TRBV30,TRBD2,CAWTQTSAETQYF,TGTGCCTGGACCCAGACTAGCGCGGAGACCCAGTACTTC